This TCR beta chain was identified in a study of OX40 agonist ivuxolimab in advanced cancers. General study results and limits: Clonal expansion from baseline to week 6 occurred in both CD4+ and CD8+ T cells. CD8+ T cells averaged more expanded clones than CD4+.

In regard to this clone: Its antigen is currently unknown.

Here immunoSEQ multiplex PCR was the method, and the copy in TCRdb shows in-frame clones only, minus some. The sample contains tens of thousands of clones, 75% to 95% of which appear only once. This CDR3 is built from 13 residues. V lost 5 bases and J 5 bases, leaving 14 bases between the germline ends. In germline, CDR1 is SGHRS, CDR2 YFSETQ. Sequences were derived from CD4+ or CD8+ T cells sorted from blood, sampled in a trial of the OX40 agonist ivuxolimab. The sequence was collected from an adult with an advanced solid tumor such as melanoma, head and neck, liver or kidney cancer. The chain is built from TRBV5-1 and TRBJ2-7, with a possible D match to TRBD2 (7 bases). This chain's CDR3 is CASSFAGADEQYF. The DNA of the CDR3 is TGCGCCAGCAGTTTCGCGGGGGCAGACGAGCAGTACTTC.